This T cell receptor (beta chain) derives from a study of cytomegalovirus exposure and HLA in healthy donors. Across the whole study: Unique TCRs numbering around 85 million, obtained from HLA-typed donors, made up an early data release.

This PCR relied on a set of 60 Vbeta primers and 13 Jbeta primers. This table comes from immunoSEQ multiplex PCR, and its TCRdb copy is limited to in-frame clones, with some not included. The data contain some 140,000 clones, approximately 80% of them singletons. Findings and limits, study-wide: A list of about 180 TCR beta chains associated with cytomegalovirus was given. Most TCR sequences were rare, but some public TCRs occurred in many donors. Sequencing had likely introduced a cluster of highly shared sequence variants as an artifact.

The CDR3 is 11 amino acids. A word on this clone: Its antigen is as yet unknown.

This sequence joins TRBV1 and TRBJ2-1; the table's D call, TRBD2, has no DNA check behind it. TRBV1 is deemed a pseudogene. The specimen sequenced was PBMCs. The sequence derives from a man aged 25-45 years in good health and CMV-seronegative. The CDR3 sequence is CTSDGAPKQFF. CDR3 DNA: TGCACCAGTGATGGAGCGCCCAAGCAGTTCTTC.